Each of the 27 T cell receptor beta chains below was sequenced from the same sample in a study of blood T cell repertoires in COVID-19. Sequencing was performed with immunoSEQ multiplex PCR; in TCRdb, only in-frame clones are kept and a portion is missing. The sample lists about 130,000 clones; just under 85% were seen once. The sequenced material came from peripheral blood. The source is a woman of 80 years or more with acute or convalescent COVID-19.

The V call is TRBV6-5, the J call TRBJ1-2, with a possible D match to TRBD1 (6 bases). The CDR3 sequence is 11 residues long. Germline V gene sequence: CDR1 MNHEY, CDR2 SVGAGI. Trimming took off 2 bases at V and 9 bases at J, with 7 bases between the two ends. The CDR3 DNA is TGTGCCAGCAGTTACCGGGACAGCTACACCTTC. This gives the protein CASSYRDSYTF.

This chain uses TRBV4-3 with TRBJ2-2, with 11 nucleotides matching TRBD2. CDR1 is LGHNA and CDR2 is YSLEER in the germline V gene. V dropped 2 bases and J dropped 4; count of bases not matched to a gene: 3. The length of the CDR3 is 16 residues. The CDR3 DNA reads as TGCGCCAGCAGCCAAACTAGCGGGGGCGGCACCGGGGAGCTGTTTTTT. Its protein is CASSQTSGGGTGELFF.

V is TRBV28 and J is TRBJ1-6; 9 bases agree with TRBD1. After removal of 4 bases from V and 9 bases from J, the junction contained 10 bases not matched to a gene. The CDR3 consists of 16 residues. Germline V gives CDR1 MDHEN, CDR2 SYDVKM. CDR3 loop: CASSWGPGQGSSPLHF. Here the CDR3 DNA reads TGTGCCAGCAGTTGGGGGCCGGGACAGGGTAGTTCACCCCTCCACTTT.

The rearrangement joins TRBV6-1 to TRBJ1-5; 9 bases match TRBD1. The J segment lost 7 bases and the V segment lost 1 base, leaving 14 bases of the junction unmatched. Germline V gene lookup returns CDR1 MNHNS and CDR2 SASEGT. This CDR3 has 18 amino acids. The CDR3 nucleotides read TGTGCCAGCAGTGAAGATACCCCGGACAGGGGATGGTTACAGCCCCAGCATTTT. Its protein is CASSEDTPDRGWLQPQHF.

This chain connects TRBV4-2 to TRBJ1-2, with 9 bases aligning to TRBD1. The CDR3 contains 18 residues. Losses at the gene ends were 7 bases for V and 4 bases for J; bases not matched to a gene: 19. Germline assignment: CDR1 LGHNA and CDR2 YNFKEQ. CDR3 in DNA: TGTGCCAGCACCAGAGATACCGGGACAGGGATCTCATTCTATGGCTACACCTTC. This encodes CASTRDTGTGISFYGYTF.

The CDR3 nucleotides are TGCGCCAGCAGCCCGGACCGGGGGAACACTGAAGCTTTCTTT. This sequence encodes CASSPDRGNTEAFF. This chain links TRBV4-1 with TRBJ1-1; D not resolved. The V end lost 4 bases, the J end lost 1 base, and 10 bases lay between the germline ends. Germline values: CDR1 MGHRA, CDR2 YSYEKL. CDR3 length: 14 residues.

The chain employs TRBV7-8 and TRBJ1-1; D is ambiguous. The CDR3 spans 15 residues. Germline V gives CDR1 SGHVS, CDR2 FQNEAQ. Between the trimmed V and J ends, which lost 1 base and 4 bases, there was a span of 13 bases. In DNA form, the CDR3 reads TGTGCCAGCAGCTTAGTGGCGGGAGGGAGCACTGAAGCTTTCTTT. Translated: CASSLVAGGSTEAFF.

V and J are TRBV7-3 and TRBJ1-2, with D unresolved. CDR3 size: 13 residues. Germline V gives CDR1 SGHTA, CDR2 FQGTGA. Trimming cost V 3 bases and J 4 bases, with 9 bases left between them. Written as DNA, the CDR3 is TGTGCCAGCAGCTTCGAGTCCTTCTATGGCTACACCTTC. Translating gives CASSFESFYGYTF. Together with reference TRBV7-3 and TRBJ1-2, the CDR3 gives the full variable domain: GAGVSQTPSNKVTEKGKYVELRCDPISGHTALYWYRQSLGQGPEFLIYFQGTGAADDSGLPNDRFFAVRPEGSVSTLKIQRTERGDSAVYLCASSFESFYGYTFGSGTRLTVV.

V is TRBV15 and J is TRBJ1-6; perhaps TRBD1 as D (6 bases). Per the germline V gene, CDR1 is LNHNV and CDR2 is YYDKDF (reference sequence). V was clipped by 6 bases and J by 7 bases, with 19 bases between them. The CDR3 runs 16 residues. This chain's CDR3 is CATSRGGDSRNSPLHF. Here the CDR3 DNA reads TGTGCCACCAGTCGGGGGGGCGACAGCCGCAATTCACCCCTCCACTTT.

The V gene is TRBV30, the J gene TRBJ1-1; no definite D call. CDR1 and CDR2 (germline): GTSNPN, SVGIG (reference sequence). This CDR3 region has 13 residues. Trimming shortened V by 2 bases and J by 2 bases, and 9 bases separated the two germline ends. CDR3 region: CAWSQQLNTEAFF. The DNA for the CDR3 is TGTGCCTGGAGTCAACAGCTAAACACTGAAGCTTTCTTT.

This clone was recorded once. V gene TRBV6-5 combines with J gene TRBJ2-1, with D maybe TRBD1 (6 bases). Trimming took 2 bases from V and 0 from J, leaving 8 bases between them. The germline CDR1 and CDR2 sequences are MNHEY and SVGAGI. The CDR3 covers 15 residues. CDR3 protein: CASSYEGGSYNEQFF. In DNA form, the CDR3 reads TGTGCCAGCAGTTACGAAGGGGGCTCCTACAATGAGCAGTTCTTC.

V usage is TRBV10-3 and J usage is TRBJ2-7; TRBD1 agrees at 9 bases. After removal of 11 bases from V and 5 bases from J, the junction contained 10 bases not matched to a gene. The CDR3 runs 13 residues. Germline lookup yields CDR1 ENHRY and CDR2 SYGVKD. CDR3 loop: CALGWDRAHEQYF. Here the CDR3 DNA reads TGTGCCTTAGGGTGGGACAGGGCCCACGAGCAGTACTTC.

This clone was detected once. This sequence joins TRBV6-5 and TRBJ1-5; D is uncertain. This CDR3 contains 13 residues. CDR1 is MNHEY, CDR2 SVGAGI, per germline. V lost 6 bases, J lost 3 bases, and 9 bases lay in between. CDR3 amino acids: CASSPKINQPQHF. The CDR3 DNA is TGTGCCAGCAGCCCCAAAATCAATCAGCCCCAGCATTTT.

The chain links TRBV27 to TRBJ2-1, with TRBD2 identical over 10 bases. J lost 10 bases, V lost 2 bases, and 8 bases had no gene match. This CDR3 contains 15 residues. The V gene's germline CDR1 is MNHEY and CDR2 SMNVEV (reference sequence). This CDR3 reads CASSLRGAGGREQFF. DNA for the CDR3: TGTGCCAGCAGTTTAAGAGGAGCGGGGGGGCGGGAGCAGTTCTTC.

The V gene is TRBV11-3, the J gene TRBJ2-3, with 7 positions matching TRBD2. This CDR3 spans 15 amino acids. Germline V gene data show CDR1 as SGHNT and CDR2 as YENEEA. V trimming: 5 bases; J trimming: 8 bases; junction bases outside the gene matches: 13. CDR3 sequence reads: CASSPQGSPGGTQYF. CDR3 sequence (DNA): TGTGCCAGCAGCCCCCAAGGCTCCCCGGGAGGTACGCAGTATTTT.

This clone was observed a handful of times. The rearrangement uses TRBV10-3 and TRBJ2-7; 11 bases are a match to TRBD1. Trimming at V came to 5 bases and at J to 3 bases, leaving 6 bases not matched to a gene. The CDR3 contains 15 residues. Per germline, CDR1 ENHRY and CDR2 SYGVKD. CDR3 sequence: CAISPGQGGYYEQYF. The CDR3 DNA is TGTGCCATCAGTCCGGGACAGGGGGGATACTACGAGCAGTACTTC.

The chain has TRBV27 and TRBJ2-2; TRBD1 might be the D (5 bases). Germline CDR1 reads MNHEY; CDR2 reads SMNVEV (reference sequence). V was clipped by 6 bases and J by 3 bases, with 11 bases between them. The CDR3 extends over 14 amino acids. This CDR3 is CASRAGLYTGELFF. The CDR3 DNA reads TGTGCCAGCAGGGCAGGGTTATACACCGGGGAGCTGTTTTTT.

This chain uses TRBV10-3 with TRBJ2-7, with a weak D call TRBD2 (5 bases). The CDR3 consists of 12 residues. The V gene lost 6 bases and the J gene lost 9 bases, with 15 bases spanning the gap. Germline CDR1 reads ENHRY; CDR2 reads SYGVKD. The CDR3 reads CAISLDLGRQYF. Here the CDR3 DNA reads TGTGCCATCAGCTTGGACTTGGGTAGGCAGTACTTC.

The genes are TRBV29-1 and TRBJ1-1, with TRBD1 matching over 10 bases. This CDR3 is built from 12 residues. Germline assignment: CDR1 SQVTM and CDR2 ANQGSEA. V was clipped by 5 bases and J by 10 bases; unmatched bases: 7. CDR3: CSVLTGGWGAFF. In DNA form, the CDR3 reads TGCAGCGTTCTGACAGGGGGCTGGGGAGCTTTCTTT.

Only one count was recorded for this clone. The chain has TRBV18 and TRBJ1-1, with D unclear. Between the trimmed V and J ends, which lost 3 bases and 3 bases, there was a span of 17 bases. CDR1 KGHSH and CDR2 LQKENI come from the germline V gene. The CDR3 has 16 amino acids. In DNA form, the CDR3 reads TGTGCCAGCTCACCCTCGCTTCCGGGTGAGGACACTGAAGCTTTCTTT. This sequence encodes CASSPSLPGEDTEAFF.

In DNA form, the CDR3 reads TGTGCCAGCATCTTTGGATACAGGGTCGGAAATCAGCCCCAGCATTTT. Amino acids: CASIFGYRVGNQPQHF. The chain couples TRBV28 to TRBJ1-5; tentative D call: TRBD1 (6 bases). The CDR3 has 16 amino acids. Trimming cost V 7 bases and J 4 bases, with 20 bases left between them. The germline V gene encodes CDR1 MDHEN and CDR2 SYDVKM.

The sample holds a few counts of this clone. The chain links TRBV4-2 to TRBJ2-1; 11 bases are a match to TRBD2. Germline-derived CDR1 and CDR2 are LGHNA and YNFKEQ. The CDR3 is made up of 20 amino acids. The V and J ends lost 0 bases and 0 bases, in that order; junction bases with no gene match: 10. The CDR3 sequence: CASSQDVASGGLYSYNEQFF. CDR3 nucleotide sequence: TGTGCCAGCAGCCAAGATGTGGCTAGCGGGGGGTTATACTCCTACAATGAGCAGTTCTTC.

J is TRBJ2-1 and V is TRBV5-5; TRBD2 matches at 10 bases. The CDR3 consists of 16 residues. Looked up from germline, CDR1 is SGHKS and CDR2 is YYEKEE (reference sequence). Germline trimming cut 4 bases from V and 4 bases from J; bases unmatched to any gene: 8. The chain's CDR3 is CASSPLKRGGYNEQFF. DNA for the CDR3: TGTGCCAGCAGCCCGTTGAAGCGGGGGGGATACAATGAGCAGTTCTTC.

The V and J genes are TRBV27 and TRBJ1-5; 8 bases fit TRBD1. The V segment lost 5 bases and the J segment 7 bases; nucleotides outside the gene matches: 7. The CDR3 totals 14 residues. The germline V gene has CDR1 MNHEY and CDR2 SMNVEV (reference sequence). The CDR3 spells CASSPTGGGQPQHF. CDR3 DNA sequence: TGTGCCAGCAGTCCCACAGGGGGAGGCCAGCCCCAGCATTTT.

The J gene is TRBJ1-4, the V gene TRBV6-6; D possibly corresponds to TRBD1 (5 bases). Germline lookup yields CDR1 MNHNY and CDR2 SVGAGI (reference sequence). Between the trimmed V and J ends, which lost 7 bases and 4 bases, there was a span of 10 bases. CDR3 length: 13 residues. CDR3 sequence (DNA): TGTGCCAGCAAGACAGCAGATAATGAAAAACTGTTTTTT. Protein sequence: CASKTADNEKLFF.

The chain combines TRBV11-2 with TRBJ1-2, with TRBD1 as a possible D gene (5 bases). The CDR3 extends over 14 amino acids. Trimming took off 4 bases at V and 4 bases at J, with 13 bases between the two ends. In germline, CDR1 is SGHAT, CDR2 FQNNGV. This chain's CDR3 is CASSSQATSYGYTF. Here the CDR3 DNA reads TGTGCCAGCAGCTCACAGGCGACTTCCTATGGCTACACCTTC.

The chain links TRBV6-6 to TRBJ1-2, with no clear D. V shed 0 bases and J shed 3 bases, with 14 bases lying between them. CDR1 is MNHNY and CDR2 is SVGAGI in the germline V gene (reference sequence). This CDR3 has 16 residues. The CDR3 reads CASSYSKNQAYYGYTF. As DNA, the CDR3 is TGTGCCAGCAGTTACTCGAAAAACCAAGCCTACTATGGCTACACCTTC.